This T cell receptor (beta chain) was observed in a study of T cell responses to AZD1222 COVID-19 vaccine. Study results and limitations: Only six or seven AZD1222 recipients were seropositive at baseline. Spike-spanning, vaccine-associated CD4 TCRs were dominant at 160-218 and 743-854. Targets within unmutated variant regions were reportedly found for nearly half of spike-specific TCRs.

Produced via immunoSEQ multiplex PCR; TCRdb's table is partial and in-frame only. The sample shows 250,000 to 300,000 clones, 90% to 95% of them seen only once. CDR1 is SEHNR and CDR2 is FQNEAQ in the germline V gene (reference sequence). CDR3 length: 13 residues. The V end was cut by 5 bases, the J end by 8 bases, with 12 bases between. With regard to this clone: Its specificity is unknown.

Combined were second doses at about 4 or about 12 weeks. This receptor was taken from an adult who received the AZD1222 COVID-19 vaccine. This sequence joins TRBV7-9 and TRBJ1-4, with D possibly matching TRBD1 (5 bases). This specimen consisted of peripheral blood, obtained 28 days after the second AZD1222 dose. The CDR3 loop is CASSRGFQEKLFF. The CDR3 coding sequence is TGTGCCAGCAGCCGGGGGTTCCAGGAAAAACTGTTTTTT.